This T cell receptor (beta chain) was retrieved from a study of metastatic and nonmetastatic thyroid tumors. Study background: It was across blood and tumor or nodule tissue from malignant and benign thyroid patients that repertoires were compared.

This CDR3 region has 16 residues. Losses at the gene ends were 4 bases for V and 4 bases for J; bases not matched to a gene: 6. The germline CDR1 and CDR2 sequences are SGHTA and FQGTGA. Study-level points and caveats: Reports indicated that malignant thyroid tumors showed significantly higher TCR beta diversity than benign nodules did, in blood and tumor.

This clone was detected many times. What it binds is not known. Other DNA variants within this sample encode the same CDR3. Every patient underwent thyroid surgery untreated. The authors' processing: Built for papillary thyroid cancer, a distant-metastasis classifier drew on CDR3 differences across clinicopathological groups. Using MiXCR, TCRdb reanalyzed the PCR reads. TCRdb, not the original authors, processed these V and J calls. The repertoire holds almost 85,000 clones, with about 12% as singletons. Sample: tumor tissue. This rearrangement joins TRBV7-3 to TRBJ2-1; 11 bases align to TRBD2. The sequence came from a female donor with papillary thyroid cancer or a benign thyroid nodule (not recorded which). Some clones in this sample may be carry-over from other donors' samples. The CDR3 is CASSSLAGGAYNEQFF. The CDR3 coding sequence is TGTGCCAGCAGCTCCCTAGCGGGAGGAGCTTACAATGAGCAGTTCTTC.